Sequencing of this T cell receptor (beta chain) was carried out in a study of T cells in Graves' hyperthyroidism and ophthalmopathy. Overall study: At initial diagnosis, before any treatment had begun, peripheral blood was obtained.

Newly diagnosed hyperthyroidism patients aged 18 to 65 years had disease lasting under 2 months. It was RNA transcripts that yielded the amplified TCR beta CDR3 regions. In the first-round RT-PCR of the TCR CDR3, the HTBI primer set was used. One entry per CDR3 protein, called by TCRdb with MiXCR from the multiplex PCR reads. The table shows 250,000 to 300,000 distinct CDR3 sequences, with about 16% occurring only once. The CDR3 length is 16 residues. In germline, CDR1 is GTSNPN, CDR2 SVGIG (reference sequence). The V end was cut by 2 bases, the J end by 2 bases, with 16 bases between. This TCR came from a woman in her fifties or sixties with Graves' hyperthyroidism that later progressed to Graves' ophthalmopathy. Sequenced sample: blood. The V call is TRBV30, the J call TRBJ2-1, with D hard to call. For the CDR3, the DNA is TGTGCCTGGAGTCCTGACATAGCCACTGCCTACAATGAGCAGTTCTTC. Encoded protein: CAWSPDIATAYNEQFF.